The sequence of this T cell receptor (beta chain) was determined in a study of blood T cells in healthy people across ages. This clonotype has just a few counts. CDR1 LNHNV and CDR2 YYDKDF come from the germline V gene (reference sequence). The CDR3 extends over 17 amino acids. V was cut by 0 bases and J by 0 bases, with 13 bases left in between. Alongside a J-beta primer mix, a sample-barcoded 5' primer served in a second PCR lasting roughly 7 to 12 cycles. TCRdb re-derived calls from the 5' RACE reads in MiXCR, one entry per CDR3 protein. This table holds about 780,000 distinct CDR3 sequences, more than 35% found once.

Sequences were obtained from blood. This TCR was sampled from an older man in good health. This sequence joins TRBV15 and TRBJ2-3; D is tentatively TRBD1 or TRBD2 (5 bases each). CDR3 DNA: TGTGCCACCAGCAGAGATCTCGGGGCACCTAGCACAGATACGCAGTATTTT. It is translated as CATSRDLGAPSTDTQYF.